Listed below are T cell receptor beta chains from one sample, sequenced in a study of CD8 T cells in ankylosing spondylitis. TCRdb ran MiXCR on the 5' RACE reads and lists one entry per CDR3 protein. Of 450,000 to 550,000 distinct CDR3 sequences listed, approximately 5% are singletons. Sequenced: blood, either unsorted or a sorted T cell fraction (not recorded which). The receptors were gathered from a male donor with ankylosing spondylitis. CDR3s include the opening cysteine and the closing phenylalanine or tryptophan. The D gene is left open where the match is weak. Clone sizes are given selectively: once, few, many, or a class where the clone is expanded.

.	TRBV11-2	many	TRBJ2-3	TGTGCCAGCAGCTTGGTATTAAGCACAGATACGCAGTATTTT	CASSLVLSTDTQYF
.	TRBV20-1	many	TRBJ2-3	TGCAGTGCTAGAGTCCCTACTAGCACAGATACGCAGTATTTT	CSARVPTSTDTQYF
.	TRBV20-1	many	TRBJ2-7	TGCAGTGCTAGGGACGCAGGGGTACTATCATACGAGCAGTACTTC	CSARDAGVLSYEQYF
TRBD1	TRBV5-1	many	TRBJ1-1	TGCGCCAGCAGCACCGGGACAGCCAACACTGAAGCTTTCTTT	CASSTGTANTEAFF
.	TRBV7-2	many	TRBJ2-1	TGTGCCAGCAGTCCCCCGCTTGGGGTAGGCAATGAGCAGTTCTTC	CASSPPLGVGNEQFF
TRBD1	TRBV9	many	TRBJ2-1	TGTGCCAGCAGCGTATCCGGGAGGGGACAGGGGGCGTTAGGGCAGTTCTTC	CASSVSGRGQGALGQFF
.	TRBV10-1	few	TRBJ2-7	TGCGCCAGCAGTACCACAGGGAATTCCTACGAGCAGTACTTC	CASSTTGNSYEQYF
.	TRBV20-1	many	TRBJ2-7	TGCAGTGCTAGCCCAGCTTCCTACGAGCAGTACTTC	CSASPASYEQYF
.	TRBV7-9	many	TRBJ1-4	TGTGCCAGCAGCTTAGCGCAGGAAAGTGAAAAACTGTTTTTT	CASSLAQESEKLFF
.	TRBV11-2	many	TRBJ1-2	TGTGCCAGCAGCCCCACTGATGGGCTAGCTAACTATGGCTACACCTTC	CASSPTDGLANYGYTF
.	TRBV20-1	many	TRBJ1-2	TGCAGTGCTAGTGAACGCCTCTCTACAGGGGGCTACACCTTC	CSASERLSTGGYTF
.	TRBV5-1	many	TRBJ2-7	TGTGCCAGCAGCTTAGGGGGTGGGTCCTACGAGCAGTACTTC	CASSLGGGSYEQYF
.	TRBV4-2	few	TRBJ1-2	TGTGCCAGCAGCCAAGTAGGAAGGGGGACTAACTATGGCTACACCTTC	CASSQVGRGTNYGYTF
.	TRBV5-1	many	TRBJ2-2	TGCGCCAGCAGCGCACAGGGTCGGCGTGACACCGGGGAGCTGTTTTTT	CASSAQGRRDTGELFF
.	TRBV12-3/TRBV12-4	many	TRBJ1-5	TGTGCCAGCAGACGCGGACAGTCCGGTCAGCCCCAGCATTTT	CASRRGQSGQPQHF
.	TRBV15	few	TRBJ2-2	TGTGCCACCAGCAGAGACAGGGTCACCGGGGAGCTGTTTTTT	CATSRDRVTGELFF
.	TRBV9	many	TRBJ1-1	TGTGCCAGCAGCGTAGTCTTGGGCGGTGAAGCTTTCTTT	CASSVVLGGEAFF
.	TRBV6-2/TRBV6-3	many	TRBJ2-5	TGTGCCAGCAGTTACCTATGGCAGCAAGAGACCCAGTACTTC	CASSYLWQQETQYF
.	TRBV27	many	TRBJ2-7	TGTGCCAGCAGTTCCGGCAGGCGATACGAGCAGTACTTC	CASSSGRRYEQYF
.	TRBV11-1	.	TRBJ2-5	TGTGCCAGCCGCCCCGGGGGACAAGAGACCCAGTACTTC	CASRPGGQETQYF
.	TRBV5-6	many	TRBJ2-3	TGTGCCAGCCTTCTCCTGACAGGTCTTGGCACAGATACGCAGTATTTT	CASLLLTGLGTDTQYF
TRBD1	TRBV28	many	TRBJ2-7	TGTGCCAGCAGTTCCACAGGGGCTTCCTCCTACGAGCAGTACTTC	CASSSTGASSYEQYF
.	TRBV7-9	many	TRBJ2-2	TGTGCCAGCAGCCGAAGAACAGGCGGGACCGGGGAGCTGTTTTTT	CASSRRTGGTGELFF
.	TRBV5-1	.	TRBJ1-1	TGCGACAGCAGCCTACAGGGGAACACTGAAGCTTTCTTT	CDSSLQGNTEAFF
.	TRBV5-1	many	TRBJ2-3	TGCGCCAGTGGCCCCAATCAAAATACGCAGTATTTT	CASGPNQNTQYF
.	TRBV5-1	.	TRBJ2-7	TGCGCCAGCAGCTTCGGAGAGAGGGGTTACGAGCAGTACTTC	CASSFGERGYEQYF
.	TRBV4-2	many	TRBJ2-5	TGTGCCAGCAGCCAATATTTTAGGCAGGGCGGCGAGACCCAGTACTTC	CASSQYFRQGGETQYF
.	TRBV6-1	many	TRBJ1-6	TGTGCCAGCATGATGACATCGAATTCACCCCTCCACTTT	CASMMTSNSPLHF
TRBD1	TRBV2	many	TRBJ2-7	TGTGCCAGCAGTGAAAGGGACAGACTTTACGAGCAGTACTTC	CASSERDRLYEQYF
TRBD2	TRBV20-1	many	TRBJ2-5	TGCAGTGCTAGGCGGGAGAGGCAAGAGACCCAGTACTTC	CSARRERQETQYF
.	TRBV15	many	TRBJ2-7	TGTGCCACCAGCAGGGACGGTTATTCCTACGAGCAGTACTTC	CATSRDGYSYEQYF
TRBD2	TRBV15	.	TRBJ2-3	TGTGCCACCAGCAGGGTAGCGGGGGGTCCCACAGATACGCAGTATTTT	CATSRVAGGPTDTQYF
.	TRBV12-3/TRBV12-4	many	TRBJ2-1	TGTGCCAGCAGTCTCGGGACACCCAGGACCAGTGAGCAGTTCTTC	CASSLGTPRTSEQFF
.	TRBV29-1	many	TRBJ1-1	TGCAGCGTTAGCAGACGGCTCATGAACACTGAAGCTTTCTTT	CSVSRRLMNTEAFF
TRBD1	TRBV5-1	.	TRBJ2-3	TGCGCCAGCAGCGTAGGGACAGACTACACCCGGGGTACGCAGTATTTT	CASSVGTDYTRGTQYF
.	TRBV20-1	many	TRBJ2-3	TGCAGTGCCGCGAGACTAGATCTGCAGTATTTT	CSAARLDLQYF
TRBD2	TRBV9	many	TRBJ2-7	TGTGCCAGCAGCTCGGGACTAGCGGGGGCCGGCGAGCAGTACTTC	CASSSGLAGAGEQYF
.	TRBV4-3	.	TRBJ2-6	TGCGCCAGCAGCCAAGTCATGTCTGGGGCCAACGTCCTGACTTTC	CASSQVMSGANVLTF
.	TRBV4-3	many	TRBJ2-7	TGCGCCAGCAGCCAGCGGGACCGATACTACGAGCAGTACTTC	CASSQRDRYYEQYF
.	TRBV6-1	many	TRBJ1-3	TGTGCCAGCAGTATCTCTTTTTTCTCTGGAAACACCATATATTTT	CASSISFFSGNTIYF
.	TRBV7-9	many	TRBJ1-2	TGTGCCAGCAGCTCCTCTGACGGGTATCTTGGCTACACCTTC	CASSSSDGYLGYTF
.	TRBV7-9	many	TRBJ1-2	TGTGCCAGCAGCCAACAGGGAAGCTACACCTTC	CASSQQGSYTF
.	TRBV29-1	many	TRBJ2-3	TGCAGCGCCGCCTGGGGGCGCGCAGATACGCAGTATTTT	CSAAWGRADTQYF